This TCR beta chain was recorded in a study of CXCR3-negative and CXCR3-positive naive CD8 T cells. Carrying UMI labels, the TRB cDNA libraries were prepared through 5' RACE. TCRdb reanalyzed the 5' RACE reads, giving one entry per CDR3 protein sequence and no DNA. The sample data list 90,000 to 100,000 distinct CDR3 sequences. In regard to this clonotype: Its antigen is unknown.

Among CD8+ T cells, naive ones were CD45RO-CCR7+CD27+CD95-. Study-wide points: Naive cells that were CXCR3-negative or CXCR3-positive used TRBV-TRBJ genes alike, while memory cells diverged. More hydrophobic TRB CDR3s occurred in CXCR3-positive than in CXCR3-negative naive cells.

The sequencing input was naive CXCR3+ CD8+ T cells from blood. The subset is: CD45RO-CCR7+CD27+CD95- naive CD8+ T cells expressing CXCR3 (TNR3+). This sequence originates from a human donor in good health. Some clones in this sample may be carry-over from other donors' samples.

CDR3 protein: CSVDVRGYNEQFF. The V call is TRBV29-1, the J call TRBJ2-1; the TCRdb D gene call, TRBD1, has no DNA to confirm it. The germline gives CDR1 SQVTM, CDR2 ANQGSEA. The CDR3 consists of 13 residues.